Described below is a single T cell receptor (beta chain) sequence and its context. The target antigen is unknown. V was trimmed by 1 base and J by 0 bases, leaving 12 bases between them. The germline V gene encodes CDR1 SGHAT and CDR2 FQNNGV. The CDR3 totals 17 residues. The sample is drawn from a study of T cell responses to AZD1222 COVID-19 vaccine. General study results and limits: Clonal diversity may have been underestimated in mostly white British donors. A rise in Spike-specific TCR breadth and depth followed two AZD1222 doses.

Sequencing used immunoSEQ multiplex PCR; TCRdb keeps in-frame clones, though not all of them. The data contain 110,000 to 150,000 clones, 70% to 90% of them singletons. Sequences were derived from peripheral blood, sampled on day 0 of AZD1222 vaccination. This receptor was identified in an adult in good health. This sequence joins TRBV11-2 and TRBJ1-4; possible D gene TRBD1, 6 bases. As DNA, the CDR3 is TGTGCCAGCAGCTTAGCGGGACACCTTGCAACTAATGAAAAACTGTTTTTT. Its translation is CASSLAGHLATNEKLFF.